The 13 T cell receptor beta chains below all came from one sample that was sequenced in a study of blood T cells in healthy people across ages (dated by TCRdb to between 2014 and 2016). The library was made by 5' RACE. Instrument used: Illumina HiSeq 2500. A second about 6 to 11 cycle PCR used a sample-barcoded 5' primer and a J-beta primer mix. The public reads were run again by TCRdb, first through fastp at Q25 and then through MiXCR, and only productive beta chains were kept. Entries are consolidated by CDR3 protein sequence, retaining the most common genes and DNA. The sample profile shows nearly 800,000 distinct CDR3 sequences; roughly three fifths of them were found once. Jointly, the top ten make up more than 25% of the sample. The sequenced material came from blood. These receptors originate from a man aged 35 to 55 in good health.

The DNA for the CDR3 is TGTGCCAGCAGTGACAGGCCCGTAAGGGAAAAACTGTTTTTT. It specifies CASSDRPVREKLFF. This chain connects TRBV27 to TRBJ1-4; a possible D gene is TRBD1 (6 bases). Trimming took 5 bases from V and 8 from J, leaving 15 bases between them. CDR1 is MNHEY and CDR2 is SMNVEV in the germline V gene (reference sequence). The CDR3 is 14 residues long.

This clonotype appeared a few times. The CDR3: CASSSRSVEQYF. The CDR3 coding sequence is TGTGCCAGCAGCTCACGGTCGGTTGAGCAGTACTTC. The chain couples TRBV7-9 to TRBJ2-7, with D hard to call. Trimming pared 4 bases from V and 7 bases from J, leaving 11 bases between. The CDR3 is 12 amino acids. The germline V gene encodes CDR1 SEHNR and CDR2 FQNEAQ (reference sequence). Supplemented by reference TRBV7-9 and TRBJ2-7, the full variable domain reads DTGVSQNPRHKITKRGQNVTFRCDPISEHNRLYWYRQTLGQGPEFLTYFQNEAQLEKSRLLSDRFSAERPKGSFSTLEIQRTEQGDSAMYLCASSSRSVEQYFGPGTRLTVT.

The chain uses TRBV5-1 and TRBJ2-3; tentatively, D is TRBD1 (6 bases). Germline V gene sequence: CDR1 SGHRS, CDR2 YFSETQ. The V end was cut by 3 bases, the J end by 4 bases, with 15 bases between. The CDR3 runs to 15 residues. This chain's CDR3 is CASSSEQTGSDTQYF. The CDR3 DNA reads TGCGCCAGCAGCTCCGAGCAGACAGGCTCAGATACGCAGTATTTT.

The chain combines TRBV6-6 with TRBJ1-5; D gene ambiguous. This CDR3 is 12 amino acids long. Germline loops: CDR1 MNHNY, CDR2 SVGAGI (reference sequence). Trimming shortened V by 6 bases and J by 5 bases, and 8 bases separated the two germline ends. DNA for the CDR3: TGTGCCAGCAGCAACAGCCATCAGCCCCAGCATTTT. Its translation: CASSNSHQPQHF.

The chain combines TRBV28 with TRBJ1-4; D unclear. Germline loops: CDR1 MDHEN, CDR2 SYDVKM. The V gene lost 2 bases and the J gene lost 5 bases, with 6 bases spanning the gap. This CDR3 has 13 residues. CDR3 in DNA: TGTGCCAGCAGTTTAATCAAGAATGAAAAACTGTTTTTT. Protein: CASSLIKNEKLFF.

This clonotype appeared a few times. This sequence joins TRBV10-3 and TRBJ2-1, with TRBD2 identical over 9 bases. There are 14 residues in the CDR3. V trimming: 8 bases; J trimming: 8 bases; junction bases outside the gene matches: 10. The germline V gene has CDR1 ENHRY and CDR2 SYGVKD. CDR3 loop: CAIGRASGIYEQFF. CDR3 bases: TGTGCCATCGGAAGGGCTAGCGGGATCTATGAGCAGTTCTTC.

The chain is built from TRBV28 and TRBJ2-5; D uncertain. The J call is in doubt because the DNA end fits TRBJ2-7 better. This CDR3 has 12 residues. Germline loops: CDR1 MDHEN, CDR2 SYDVKM. The CDR3 here is CASSQTYYEQYF. The CDR3 DNA reads TGTGCCAGCAGTCAAACTTATTACGAGCAGTACTTC.

CDR3 amino acids: CASSSSGTGLGDTF. CDR3 in DNA: TGTGCCAGCAGTTCCTCCGGGACAGGGTTAGGTGACACCTTC. The chain is built from TRBV28 and TRBJ1-2; 9 positions agree with TRBD1. V shed 4 bases, J shed 12 bases, and the junction held 12 bases outside the gene matches. The germline gives CDR1 MDHEN, CDR2 SYDVKM. There are 14 residues in the CDR3.

The genes are TRBV7-2 and TRBJ1-6; no reliable D call. The CDR3 has 14 amino acids. Germline-derived CDR1 and CDR2 are SGHTA and FQGNSA. V was pared by 0 bases and J by 7 bases, with 7 bases between. The CDR3 region has the DNA TGTGCCAGCAGCTTAGCGGTAGGGAATTCACCCCTCCACTTT. It codes for CASSLAVGNSPLHF.

The V gene is TRBV4-3, the J gene TRBJ2-1, with 9 positions matching TRBD1. The CDR3 length is 17 residues. With V trimmed by 4 bases and J by 4 bases, 11 bases remained unmatched. The germline CDR1 and CDR2 sequences are LGHNA and YSLEER. In DNA, the CDR3 is TGCGCCAGCAGCCTAAACGTCCGGGACAGGGTGTACAATGAGCAGTTCTTC. Residues: CASSLNVRDRVYNEQFF.

V usage is TRBV29-1 and J usage is TRBJ2-5; TRBD1 is a possible D gene (6 bases). The ends were cut back, 0 bases at V and 11 bases at J, with 16 bases in the middle. The CDR3 is made up of 13 amino acids. In germline, CDR1 is SQVTM, CDR2 ANQGSEA. The CDR3 nucleotides are TGCAGCGTTGAAGAGGGGGCTCTGGGAGAGCAGTACTTC. It translates to CSVEEGALGEQYF. The full variable domain, rest sourced from reference TRBV29-1 and TRBJ2-5, is SAVISQKPSRDICQRGTSLTIQCQVDSQVTMMFWYRQQPGQSLTLIATANQGSEATYESGFVIDKFPISRPNLTFSTLTVSNMSPEDSSIYLCSVEEGALGEQYFGPGTRLLVL.

The chain employs TRBV10-1 and TRBJ1-2; D may be TRBD1 (5 bases). Per germline, CDR1 WNHNN and CDR2 SYGVQD (reference sequence). This CDR3 spans 16 amino acids. Trimming stripped 0 bases from V and 5 bases from J, with 16 bases between. The CDR3 bases are TGCGCCAGCAGTGAGTCGTCAGGGACCATCGGATATGGCTACACCTTC. Its protein product is CASSESSGTIGYGYTF.

The chain carries TRBV29-1 and TRBJ1-2; no firm D call. CDR1 SQVTM and CDR2 ANQGSEA come from the germline V gene. This CDR3 is 9 amino acids long. The ends were cut back, 5 bases at V and 8 bases at J, with 6 bases in the middle. The CDR3 reads CSVLEGYTF. CDR3 DNA: TGCAGCGTTTTGGAAGGCTACACCTTC.